The rows below give T cell receptor beta chains drawn from one sample of a study of human T cells and chemical hapten exposure. TCRdb used MiXCR to reprocess the RACE reads, holding one entry per CDR3 protein. The data show around 330,000 distinct CDR3 sequences, with about 5% seen just once and under 9.5% held by the top ten. The sequenced sample was whole blood, obtained in connection with sensitization to the hapten diphenylcyclopropenone (DPC). These receptors all come from a woman aged 18 to 35 with alopecia areata. Some clones in this sample may be carry-over from other donors' samples. Each CDR3 is given with its conserved first and last residue. The D gene is left open where the match is weak. Not all rows give a size; the values are once, few, many and, for expanded clones, a class.

d_gene	len	v_gene	j_gene	abundance	CDR3nt	CDR3aa
NA	15	TRBV7-9	TRBJ1-5	many	TGTGCCAGCAGCTTAGCGAGGGATAGCAATCAGCCCCAGCATTTT	CASSLARDSNQPQHF
TRBD1	14	TRBV14	TRBJ1-2	few	TGTGCCAGCAGCCAAGGTCCAGGGGGACGAGGCTACACCTTC	CASSQGPGGRGYTF
TRBD1	15	TRBV2	TRBJ2-1	NA	TGTGCCAGCAGTGAGGACAGGGGAACTTACAATGAGCAGTTCTTC	CASSEDRGTYNEQFF
NA	12	TRBV6-2/TRBV6-3	TRBJ1-2	few	TGTGCCAGCAGCTGGACGGACTATGGCTACACCTTC	CASSWTDYGYTF
NA	15	TRBV24-1	TRBJ2-3	NA	TGTGCCACCAGTGATTTGGATGGGATCGCAGATACGCAGTATTTT	CATSDLDGIADTQYF
NA	11	TRBV18	TRBJ2-1	NA	TGTTCCAGCTCACCGGAAAGGGTGCAGTTCTTC	CSSSPERVQFF
NA	14	TRBV29-1	TRBJ2-7	many	TGCAGCGTTCTGGGAATTAATATCGTCTACGAGCAGTACTTC	CSVLGINIVYEQYF
TRBD2	18	TRBV7-6	TRBJ2-2	NA	TGTGCCAGCAGCTTATGGGGTACGGCTAGCGGCCTTCCCGTGGAGCTGTTTTTT	CASSLWGTASGLPVELFF
NA	15	TRBV6-5	TRBJ2-7	many	TGTGCCAGCAGTTACTCGTGGCAGGGAGCCTACGAGCAGTACTTC	CASSYSWQGAYEQYF
TRBD2	15	TRBV12-3/TRBV12-4	TRBJ2-1	NA	TGTGCCAGCAGTTTAAGTAGCGGGGCTTTATCCGGAGAGTTCTTC	CASSLSSGALSGEFF
NA	12	TRBV9	TRBJ2-3	many	TGTGCCAGCAGTGAAAGAGTAGATACGCAGTATTTT	CASSERVDTQYF
TRBD1	13	TRBV20-1	TRBJ2-2	NA	TGCAGTGCTAGTGGGACAGCCACCGGGGAGCTGTTTTTT	CSASGTATGELFF
NA	13	TRBV5-1	TRBJ1-2	few	TGCGCCAGCAGCTCCGGGACCCTAATTGGCTACACCTTC	CASSSGTLIGYTF
NA	13	TRBV20-1	TRBJ2-7	few	TGCAGCGGCTTGGGGGTTGCGGCCTACGAGCAGTACTTC	CSGLGVAAYEQYF
NA	14	TRBV6-2/TRBV6-3	TRBJ2-3	few	TGTGCCAGCAGTTCCGGGTCCTTTCGGGATACGCAGTATTTT	CASSSGSFRDTQYF